The rows below give T cell receptor beta chains drawn from one sample of a study of T cell changes during pregnancy in multiple sclerosis. Produced via immunoSEQ multiplex PCR; TCRdb's table is partial and in-frame only. The sample records some 96,000 clones, roughly 90% being singletons. Sequenced here: peripheral blood, sampled after pregnancy. The receptors stem from a female donor with multiple sclerosis, enrolled in a pregnancy study. CDR3s include the opening cysteine and the closing phenylalanine or tryptophan. A D gene is named only where the DNA matches it firmly. Some rows mark clone size as missing; the rest say once, few, many or name a class of expanded clone.

d_call,clone_size,v_call,j_call,cdr3_aa,cdr3_nt
TRBD2,NA,TRBV15,TRBJ2-1,CATSTSGLAGGPIDEQFF,TGTGCCACCAGCACGTCGGGACTAGCGGGGGGGCCGATAGATGAGCAGTTCTTC
TRBD2,NA,TRBV29-1,TRBJ2-1,CSVEAGTSFSYNEQFF,TGCAGCGTTGAAGCCGGGACTAGCTTCTCCTACAATGAGCAGTTCTTC
NA,NA,TRBV7-2,TRBJ1-6,CASSFPFGEVYSPLHF,TGTGCCAGCAGCTTCCCCTTCGGGGAGGTGTATTCACCCCTCCACTTT
TRBD1,few,TRBV5-3,TRBJ1-2,CARSLRGPF,TGTGCCAGAAGCCTCAGGGGGCCCTTC
NA,NA,TRBV7-2,TRBJ1-2,CASSTPQLYGYTF,TGTGCCAGCAGCACCCCACAGCTCTATGGCTACACCTTC
TRBD1,NA,TRBV7-8,TRBJ2-6,CASSLLIGQGAEGANVLTF,TGTGCCAGCAGCTTACTCATTGGACAGGGGGCGGAGGGGGCCAACGTCCTGACTTTC
TRBD2,NA,TRBV7-9,TRBJ2-1,CASRGAGGSYNEQFF,TGTGCCAGCAGGGGAGCGGGAGGATCCTACAATGAGCAGTTCTTC
TRBD2,few,TRBV5-1,TRBJ2-3,CASSRTRLAGVTDTQYF,TGCGCCAGCAGCCGCACTAGACTAGCGGGGGTCACAGATACGCAGTATTTT
NA,NA,TRBV11-1,TRBJ2-1,CASSLEAPSYNEQFF,TGTGCCAGCAGCTTAGAAGCCCCCTCCTACAATGAGCAGTTCTTC
NA,NA,TRBV27,TRBJ2-7,CASSLEGVSSYEQYF,TGTGCCAGCAGTTTAGAGGGGGTTAGCTCCTACGAGCAGTACTTC
NA,NA,TRBV5-8,TRBJ2-5,CASSFGRRETQYF,TGTGCCAGCAGCTTTGGTAGGCGGGAGACCCAGTACTTC
NA,NA,TRBV6-6,TRBJ1-1,CASGQAGSGTEAFF,TGTGCCAGCGGACAAGCAGGGTCCGGCACTGAAGCTTTCTTT
TRBD1,NA,TRBV27,TRBJ1-2,CASSLVGTGGYTF,TGTGCCAGCAGTTTAGTGGGGACAGGAGGCTACACCTTC
TRBD1,NA,TRBV6-5,TRBJ2-2,CASSWTGNTGELFF,TGTGCCAGCAGTTGGACAGGGAACACCGGGGAGCTGTTTTTT
NA,once,TRBV7-9,TRBJ2-3,CASSFELRGSDTQYF,TGTGCCAGCAGCTTTGAACTTAGAGGTTCAGATACGCAGTATTTT
NA,NA,TRBV7-8,TRBJ1-5,CASSFGAAEPQHF,TGTGCCAGCAGCTTTGGGGCTGCGGAGCCCCAGCATTTT
NA,NA,TRBV9,TRBJ2-3,CASSAPWQDTQYF,TGTGCCAGCAGCGCCCCCTGGCAGGATACGCAGTATTTT
NA,NA,TRBV27,TRBJ2-7,CASSSRRDSGSYEQYF,TGTGCCAGCAGCTCACGCCGGGACAGCGGGTCCTACGAGCAGTACTTC
TRBD1,NA,TRBV19,TRBJ2-7,CASSIRGRGLYEQYF,TGTGCCAGTAGTATCCGGGGCAGGGGGCTCTACGAGCAGTACTTC
TRBD2,NA,TRBV18,TRBJ2-1,CASSPQSLADLYNEQFF,TGTGCCAGCTCACCCCAATCACTAGCGGACCTATACAATGAGCAGTTCTTC
NA,NA,TRBV5-4,TRBJ2-1,CASSPRQGGSYNEQFF,TGTGCCAGCAGCCCCAGACAGGGAGGTTCCTACAATGAGCAGTTCTTC
TRBD1,NA,TRBV4-1,TRBJ1-2,CASSQDWDSNYGYTF,TGCGCCAGCAGCCAAGATTGGGACAGTAACTATGGCTACACCTTC
TRBD1,NA,TRBV27,TRBJ2-7,CASMGRGSYEQYF,TGTGCCAGCATGGGCAGGGGGTCCTACGAGCAGTACTTC
NA,NA,TRBV6-5,TRBJ1-1,CASSLASELNTEAFF,TGTGCCAGCAGTTTGGCATCGGAGTTGAACACTGAAGCTTTCTTT
NA,NA,TRBV5-6,TRBJ2-7,CASSFRGYYEQYF,TGTGCCAGCAGCTTCAGGGGATACTACGAGCAGTACTTC
NA,NA,TRBV7-9,TRBJ2-5,CASSGGTRDTQEGETQYF,TGTGCCAGCAGCGGGGGAACTAGGGACACACAGGAAGGGGAGACCCAGTACTTC
NA,NA,TRBV6-5,TRBJ2-7,CASSYSVDSYEQYF,TGTGCCAGCAGTTACTCGGTAGATTCCTACGAGCAGTACTTC
TRBD1,NA,TRBV2,TRBJ1-4,CASSGHLGTGVNEKLFF,TGTGCCAGCAGTGGCCACCTCGGGACAGGGGTTAATGAAAAACTGTTTTTT
TRBD1,NA,TRBV7-9,TRBJ2-7,CASSLDTGGVHEQYF,TGTGCCAGCAGCTTAGATACAGGGGGAGTCCACGAGCAGTACTTC
NA,NA,TRBV30,TRBJ1-2,CAWSVHLPSGYTF,TGTGCCTGGAGTGTACACCTGCCGTCTGGCTACACCTTC
NA,NA,TRBV28,TRBJ2-6,CASSLLSGANVLTF,TGTGCCAGCAGTTTATTATCCGGGGCCAACGTCCTGACTTTC
NA,NA,TRBV18,TRBJ1-1,CASSPQTGDGAFF,TGTGCCAGCTCACCACAAACAGGCGACGGTGCTTTCTTT
TRBD2,NA,TRBV5-1,TRBJ2-2,CASSLRTSDTGELFF,TGCGCCAGCAGCTTAAGGACTAGCGACACCGGGGAGCTGTTTTTT
NA,NA,TRBV10-3,TRBJ1-4,CASPGGKNCPF,TGTGCCAGCCCGGGGGGAAAAAACTGTCCCTTT
TRBD1,NA,TRBV29-1,TRBJ1-5,CSVTGDINQPQHF,TGCAGCGTGACAGGGGACATCAATCAGCCCCAGCATTTT
NA,NA,TRBV18,TRBJ1-3,CASSLLDSLTGNTIYF,TGTGCCAGCTCACTTCTTGACAGTCTAACTGGAAACACCATATATTTT